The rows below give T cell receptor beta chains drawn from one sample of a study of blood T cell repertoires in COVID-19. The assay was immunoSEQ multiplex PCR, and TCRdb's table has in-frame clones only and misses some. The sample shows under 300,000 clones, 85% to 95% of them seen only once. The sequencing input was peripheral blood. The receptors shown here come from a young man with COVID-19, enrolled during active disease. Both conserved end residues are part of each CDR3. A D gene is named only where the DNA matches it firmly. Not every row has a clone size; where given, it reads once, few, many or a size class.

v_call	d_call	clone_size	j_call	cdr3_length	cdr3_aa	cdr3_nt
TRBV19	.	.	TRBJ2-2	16	CASRGGPGRNTGELFF	TGTGCCAGTAGGGGAGGACCGGGACGGAACACCGGGGAGCTGTTTTTT
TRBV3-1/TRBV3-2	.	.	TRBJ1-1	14	CASSPRGGITEAFF	TGTGCCAGCAGCCCAAGGGGCGGAATCACTGAAGCTTTCTTT
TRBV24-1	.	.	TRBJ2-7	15	CATSDLSQGSYEQYF	TGTGCCACCAGTGATTTGTCCCAGGGCTCCTACGAGCAGTACTTC
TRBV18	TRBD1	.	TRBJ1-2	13	CASSLTTGEGYTF	TGTGCCAGCTCACTGACAACAGGGGAAGGCTACACCTTC
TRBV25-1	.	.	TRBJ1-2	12	CASSEYLSGYTF	TGTGCCAGCAGTGAATATCTGAGTGGCTACACCTTC
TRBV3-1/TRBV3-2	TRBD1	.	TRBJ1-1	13	CASSRRDRGAAFF	TGTGCCAGCAGCCGCCGGGACAGGGGGGCAGCTTTCTTT
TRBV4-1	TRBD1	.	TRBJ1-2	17	CASSQTLEAGGYYGYTF	TGCGCCAGCAGCCAGACCCTCGAAGCAGGGGGATACTATGGCTACACCTTC
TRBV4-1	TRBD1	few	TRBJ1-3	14	CASSHPGGGNTIYF	TGCGCCAGCAGCCACCCAGGGGGCGGAAACACCATATATTTT
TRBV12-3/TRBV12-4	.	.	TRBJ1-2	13	CASSRTAVGGYTF	TGTGCCAGCAGTCGGACAGCGGTCGGGGGCTACACCTTC
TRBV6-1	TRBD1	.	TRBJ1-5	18	CASSASAGTVGFLQPQHF	TGTGCCAGCAGTGCCTCTGCCGGGACAGTAGGTTTCCTTCAGCCCCAGCATTTT
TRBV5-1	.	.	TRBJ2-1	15	CASSLAGPARNEQFF	TGCGCCAGCAGCTTAGCGGGTCCCGCCAGGAATGAGCAGTTCTTC
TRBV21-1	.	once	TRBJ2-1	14	CASSTLRQANEQFF	TGTGCCAGCAGCACTTTAAGACAGGCCAATGAGCAGTTCTTC
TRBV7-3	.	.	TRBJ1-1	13	CASSLESYTEAFF	TGTGCCAGCAGCTTAGAGAGTTACACTGAAGCTTTCTTT
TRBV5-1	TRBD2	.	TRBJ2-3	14	CASRSSGGTDTQYF	TGCGCCAGCAGGTCTAGCGGGGGCACAGATACGCAGTATTTT
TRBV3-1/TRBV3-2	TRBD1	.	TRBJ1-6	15	CASSQERQGASPLHF	TGTGCCAGCAGCCAAGAAAGGCAGGGGGCTTCACCCCTCCACTTT
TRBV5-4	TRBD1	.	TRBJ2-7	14	CASSGGQGPYEQYF	TGTGCCAGCAGCGGCGGACAGGGTCCGTACGAGCAGTACTTC
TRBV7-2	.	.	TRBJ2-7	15	CASSLNWQTNYEQYF	TGTGCCAGCAGCTTAAATTGGCAAACGAACTACGAGCAGTACTTC
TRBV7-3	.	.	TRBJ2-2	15	CASSLRGSNTGELFF	TGTGCCAGCAGCTTGCGGGGTTCGAACACCGGGGAGCTGTTTTTT
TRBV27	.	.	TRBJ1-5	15	CASSHSQYSNQPQHF	TGTGCCAGCAGTCATAGCCAGTATAGCAATCAGCCCCAGCATTTT
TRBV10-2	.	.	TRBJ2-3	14	CASSSSRDTDTQYF	TGCGCCAGCAGTAGCAGCCGGGACACAGATACGCAGTATTTT
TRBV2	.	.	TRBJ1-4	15	CASSAEDRPNEKLFF	TGTGCCAGCAGTGCCGAGGACAGACCCAATGAAAAACTGTTTTTT
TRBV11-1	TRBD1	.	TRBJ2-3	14	CASSSTGGTDTQYF	TGTGCCAGCAGCTCTACAGGGGGCACAGATACGCAGTATTTT
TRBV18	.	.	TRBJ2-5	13	CATPISRRETQYF	TGTGCCACGCCTATATCGAGGCGTGAGACCCAGTACTTC
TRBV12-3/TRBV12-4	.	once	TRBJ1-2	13	CASSLRQNYGYTF	TGTGCCAGCAGTTTACGACAGAACTATGGCTACACCTTC
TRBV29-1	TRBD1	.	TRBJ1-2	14	CSVNNPDRGGGYTF	TGCAGCGTGAACAACCCCGACAGGGGAGGCGGCTACACCTTC
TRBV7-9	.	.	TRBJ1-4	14	CASSFRLDGGKLFF	TGTGCCAGCAGCTTCCGGTTGGATGGCGGAAAACTGTTTTTT
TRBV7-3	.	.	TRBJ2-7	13	CASSLTRSYEQYF	TGTGCCAGCAGCTTAACGCGGTCCTACGAGCAGTACTTC
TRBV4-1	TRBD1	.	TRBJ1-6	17	CASSQDLPGQVNSPLHF	TGCGCCAGCAGCCAAGATCTCCCGGGACAGGTTAATTCACCCCTCCACTTT
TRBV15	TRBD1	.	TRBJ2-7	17	CATSRDLPGGASYEQYF	TGTGCCACCAGCAGAGATCTTCCAGGGGGCGCTTCCTACGAGCAGTACTTC
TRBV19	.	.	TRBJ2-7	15	CASSMGGTPSYEQYF	TGTGCCAGTAGTATGGGAGGGACACCCTCCTACGAGCAGTACTTC
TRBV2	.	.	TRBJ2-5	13	CASNDRSPQTQYF	TGTGCCAGCAACGACAGGTCACCCCAGACCCAGTACTTC
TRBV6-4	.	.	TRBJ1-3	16	CAKRPGDLRSGNTIYF	TGTGCCAAACGCCCGGGGGACTTACGCTCCGGAAACACCATATATTTT
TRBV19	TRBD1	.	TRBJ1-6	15	CASSGKTGGSSPLHF	TGTGCCAGTAGTGGAAAGACAGGGGGCTCTTCACCCCTCCACTTT
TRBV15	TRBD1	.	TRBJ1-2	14	CATSRGVDRYDYTF	TGTGCCACCAGCAGAGGTGTGGACAGGTATGACTACACCTTC
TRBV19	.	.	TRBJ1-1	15	CASSSAGAQRAEAFF	TGTGCCAGTAGTAGCGCAGGGGCCCAGAGGGCTGAAGCTTTCTTT
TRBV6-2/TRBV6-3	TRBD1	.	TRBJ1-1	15	CASSTRWDRATEAFF	TGTGCCAGCAGTACCCGCTGGGACAGGGCCACTGAAGCTTTCTTT
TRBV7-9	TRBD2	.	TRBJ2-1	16	CASSARGGAFPDEQFF	TGTGCCAGCAGCGCCCGCGGGGGGGCCTTTCCAGATGAGCAGTTCTTC
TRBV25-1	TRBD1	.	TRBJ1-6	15	CASSGAGTGNSPLHF	TGTGCCAGCAGTGGAGCCGGGACAGGTAATTCACCCCTCCACTTT
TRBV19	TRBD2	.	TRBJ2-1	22	CASSIQVAGGPDAPSSYNEQFF	TGTGCCAGTAGTATCCAGGTAGCGGGGGGGCCTGATGCCCCGAGCTCCTACAATGAGCAGTTCTTC
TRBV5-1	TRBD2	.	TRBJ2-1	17	CASSPQPSGGAYNEQFF	TGCGCCAGCAGCCCCCAACCTAGCGGGGGGGCCTATAATGAGCAGTTCTTC
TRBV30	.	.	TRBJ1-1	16	CAWSPVGRGMNTEAFF	TGTGCCTGGAGTCCCGTAGGTAGGGGGATGAACACTGAAGCTTTCTTT
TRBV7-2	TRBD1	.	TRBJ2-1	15	CASSVVGTGGHEQFF	TGTGCCAGCAGTGTCGTGGGGACAGGGGGCCATGAGCAGTTCTTC
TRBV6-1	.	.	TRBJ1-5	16	CASSEQVLLSNQPQHF	TGTGCCAGCAGTGAACAGGTTCTCTTGAGCAATCAGCCCCAGCATTTT
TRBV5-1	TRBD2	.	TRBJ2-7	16	CASSLVGSGATYEQYF	TGCGCCAGCAGCTTGGTGGGTAGCGGGGCCACCTACGAGCAGTACTTC
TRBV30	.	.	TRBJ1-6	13	CAWSFGENSPLHF	TGTGCCTGGAGTTTCGGTGAAAATTCACCCCTCCACTTT
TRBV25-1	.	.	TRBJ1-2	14	CASSVGGGTYGYTF	TGTGCCAGCAGTGTGGGGGGGGGAACCTATGGCTACACCTTC
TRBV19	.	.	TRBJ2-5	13	CASTAGAGETQYF	TGTGCCAGTACGGCGGGGGCCGGGGAGACCCAGTACTTC
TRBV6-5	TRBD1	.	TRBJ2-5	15	CASIRNGQAYETQYF	TGTGCCAGCATCAGAAATGGACAGGCATATGAGACCCAGTACTTC
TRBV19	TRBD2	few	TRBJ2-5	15	CASSMAASGGETQYF	TGTGCCAGTAGTATGGCGGCTAGCGGGGGGGAGACCCAGTACTTC
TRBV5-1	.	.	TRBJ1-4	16	CASSLGTGHLNEKLFF	TGCGCCAGCAGCTTGGGGACGGGACACCTAAATGAAAAACTGTTTTTT
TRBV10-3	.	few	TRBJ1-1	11	CAISDSGEAFF	TGTGCCATCAGTGATTCCGGGGAAGCTTTCTTT
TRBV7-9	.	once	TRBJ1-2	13	CASSLDGGRGYTF	TGTGCCAGCAGCTTAGATGGGGGCCGCGGCTACACCTTC
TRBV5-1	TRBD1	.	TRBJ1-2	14	CASSPGQGNYGYTF	TGCGCCAGCAGCCCGGGACAGGGTAACTATGGCTACACCTTC
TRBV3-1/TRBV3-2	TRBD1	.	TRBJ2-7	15	CASSQGGTGQIHPTF	TGTGCCAGCAGCCAAGGTGGGACAGGGCAAATTCACCCAACATTC
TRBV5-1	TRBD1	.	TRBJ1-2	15	CASTPSGTELYGYTF	TGCGCCAGCACCCCCTCCGGGACAGAGCTCTATGGCTACACCTTC
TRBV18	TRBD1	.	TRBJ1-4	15	CASSPPGQRNEKLFF	TGTGCCAGCTCACCACCGGGACAGAGAAATGAAAAACTGTTTTTT
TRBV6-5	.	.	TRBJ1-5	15	CASRRDRYSNQPQHF	TGTGCCAGCAGGCGCGACAGATATAGCAATCAGCCCCAGCATTTT